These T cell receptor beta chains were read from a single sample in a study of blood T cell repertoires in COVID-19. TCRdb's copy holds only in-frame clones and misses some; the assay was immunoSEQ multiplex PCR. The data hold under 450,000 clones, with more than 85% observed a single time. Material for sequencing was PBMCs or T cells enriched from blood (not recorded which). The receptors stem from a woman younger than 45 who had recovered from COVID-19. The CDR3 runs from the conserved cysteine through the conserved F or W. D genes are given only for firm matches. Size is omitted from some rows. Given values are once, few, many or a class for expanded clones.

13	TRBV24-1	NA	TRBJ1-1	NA	TGTGCCACCAGTGATCGGGGGGACACTGAAGCTTTCTTT	CATSDRGDTEAFF
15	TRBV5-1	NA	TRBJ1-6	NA	TGCGCCAGCAGCCTAGCAGGATTAAGGGATTCACCCCTCCACTTT	CASSLAGLRDSPLHF
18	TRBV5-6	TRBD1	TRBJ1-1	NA	TGTGCCAGCAGCTTGTTCGAGGACAGGGGAAGATGGGACTCTGAAGCTTTCTTT	CASSLFEDRGRWDSEAFF
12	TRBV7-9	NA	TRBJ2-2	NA	TGTGCCAGCAGCTGGGACTCCGGGGAGCTGTTTTTT	CASSWDSGELFF
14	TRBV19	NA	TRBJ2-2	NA	TGTGCCAGTAGTATTAGACAGAACACCGGGGAGCTGTTTTTT	CASSIRQNTGELFF
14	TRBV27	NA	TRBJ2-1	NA	TGTGCCAGCAGTTTGGGCAGCACCTACAATGAGCAGTTCTTC	CASSLGSTYNEQFF
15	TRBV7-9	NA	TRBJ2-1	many	TGTGCCAGCAGCTTAGGGACAGAGATTAACAATGAGCAGTTCTTC	CASSLGTEINNEQFF
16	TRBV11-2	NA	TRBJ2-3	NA	TGTGCCAGCAGCTTAGTAGTGGGAGACCACACAGATACGCAGTATTTT	CASSLVVGDHTDTQYF
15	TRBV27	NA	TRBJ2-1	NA	TGTGCCAGCAGCCCCTCCCGGAGGGGCTACAATGAGCAGTTCTTC	CASSPSRRGYNEQFF
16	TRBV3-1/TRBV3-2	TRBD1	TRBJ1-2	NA	TGTGCCAGCAGCCAAGATGGGGACAGGGGCCTCTATGGCTACACCTTC	CASSQDGDRGLYGYTF
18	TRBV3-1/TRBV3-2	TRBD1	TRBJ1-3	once	TGTGCCAGCAGCCAAGAGGGGACAGAATTTCAGCCTGGAAACACCATATATTTT	CASSQEGTEFQPGNTIYF
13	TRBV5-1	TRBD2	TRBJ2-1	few	TGCGCCAGCAGTAGCGGGCCCCGCAATGAGCAGTTCTTC	CASSSGPRNEQFF
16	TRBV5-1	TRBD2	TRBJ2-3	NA	TGCGCCAGCAGCTTGGGGGCTAGCGGGTGGGCAGATACGCAGTATTTT	CASSLGASGWADTQYF
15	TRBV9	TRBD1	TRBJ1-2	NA	TGTGCCAGCAGCGTAGTGGCCAGGGGGGACTATGGCTACACCTTC	CASSVVARGDYGYTF